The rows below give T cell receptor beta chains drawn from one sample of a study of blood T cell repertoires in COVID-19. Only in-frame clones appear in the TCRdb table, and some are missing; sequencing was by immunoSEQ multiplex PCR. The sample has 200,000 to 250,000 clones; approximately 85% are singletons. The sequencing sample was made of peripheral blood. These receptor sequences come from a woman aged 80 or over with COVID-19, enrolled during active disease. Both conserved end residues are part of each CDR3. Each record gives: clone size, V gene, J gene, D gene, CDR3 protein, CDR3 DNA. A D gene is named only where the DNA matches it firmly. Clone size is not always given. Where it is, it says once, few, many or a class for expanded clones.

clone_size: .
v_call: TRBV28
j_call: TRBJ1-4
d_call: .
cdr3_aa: CAMSAGANEKLFF
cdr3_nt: TGTGCCATGTCGGCGGGAGCTAATGAAAAACTGTTTTTT

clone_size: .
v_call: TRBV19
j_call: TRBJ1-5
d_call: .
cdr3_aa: CASSIQQNNQPQHF
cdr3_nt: TGTGCCAGTAGTATTCAACAGAACAATCAGCCCCAGCATTTT

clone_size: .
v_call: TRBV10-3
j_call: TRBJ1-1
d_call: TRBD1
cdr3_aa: CAISSPGTGSTEAFF
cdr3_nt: TGTGCCATCAGTTCGCCCGGGACAGGGTCCACGGAAGCTTTCTTT

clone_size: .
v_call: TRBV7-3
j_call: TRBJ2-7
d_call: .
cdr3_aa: CASSIERSYEQYF
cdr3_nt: TGTGCCAGCAGCATCGAGCGATCCTACGAGCAGTACTTC

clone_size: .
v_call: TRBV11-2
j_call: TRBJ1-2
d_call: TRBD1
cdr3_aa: CASSSNRGPYGYTF
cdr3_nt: TGTGCCAGCAGCTCGAACAGGGGCCCTTATGGCTACACCTTC

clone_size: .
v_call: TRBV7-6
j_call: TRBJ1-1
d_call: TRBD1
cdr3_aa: CASSLGTGGWAFF
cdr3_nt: TGTGCCAGCAGCTTAGGGACAGGGGGCTGGGCTTTCTTT

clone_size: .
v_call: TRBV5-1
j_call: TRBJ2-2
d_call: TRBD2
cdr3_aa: CASTHSGGLNTGELFF
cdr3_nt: TGCGCCAGCACCCATAGCGGGGGCCTTAACACCGGGGAGCTGTTTTTT

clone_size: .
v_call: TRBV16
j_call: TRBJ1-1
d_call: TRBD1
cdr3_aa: CASSPGQGNTEAFF
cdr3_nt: TGTGCCAGCAGCCCCGGACAGGGGAACACTGAAGCTTTCTTT

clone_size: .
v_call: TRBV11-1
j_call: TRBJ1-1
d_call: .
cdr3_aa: CASSFKGTKAFF
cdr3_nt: TGTGCCAGCAGCTTTAAGGGGACAAAAGCTTTCTTT

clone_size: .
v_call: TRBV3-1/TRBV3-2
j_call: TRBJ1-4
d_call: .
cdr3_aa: CASSQEVSTTNEKLFF
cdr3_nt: TGTGCCAGCAGCCAAGAAGTGAGTACAACTAATGAAAAACTGTTTTTT

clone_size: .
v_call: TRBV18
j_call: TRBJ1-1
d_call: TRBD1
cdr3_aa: CASSPPTGWDTEAFF
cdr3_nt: TGTGCCAGCTCACCCCCGACAGGGTGGGACACTGAAGCTTTCTTT

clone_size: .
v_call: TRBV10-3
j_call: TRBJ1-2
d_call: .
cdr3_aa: CAISDGAQGGYTF
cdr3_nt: TGTGCCATCAGTGACGGGGCTCAGGGGGGCTACACCTTC

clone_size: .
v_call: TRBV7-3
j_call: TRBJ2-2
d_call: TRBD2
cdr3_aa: CASSYAGGDTGELFF
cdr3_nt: TGTGCCAGCAGCTATGCGGGAGGGGACACCGGGGAGCTGTTTTTT

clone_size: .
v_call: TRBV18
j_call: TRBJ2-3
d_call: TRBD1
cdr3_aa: CASSRETGGRDTQYF
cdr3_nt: TGTGCCAGCTCACGCGAGACAGGGGGCCGGGATACGCAGTATTTT

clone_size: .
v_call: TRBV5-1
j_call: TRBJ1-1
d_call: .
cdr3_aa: CASSPNRQANTEAFF
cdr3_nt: TGCGCCAGCAGTCCAAACCGACAGGCCAACACTGAAGCTTTCTTT

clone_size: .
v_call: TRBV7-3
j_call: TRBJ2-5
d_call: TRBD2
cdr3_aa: CASSLGLAGNTATQYF
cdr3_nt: TGTGCCAGCAGCTTAGGACTAGCGGGGAATACGGCGACCCAGTACTTC

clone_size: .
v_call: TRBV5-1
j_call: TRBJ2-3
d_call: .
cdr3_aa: CASSWNGRGGADTQYF
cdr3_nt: TGCGCCAGCAGCTGGAATGGAAGGGGGGGAGCAGATACGCAGTATTTT

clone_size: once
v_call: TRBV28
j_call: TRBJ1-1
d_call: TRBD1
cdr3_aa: CASSLGLGTGPMNTEAFF
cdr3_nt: TGTGCCAGCAGTTTAGGGTTAGGGACAGGGCCAATGAACACTGAAGCTTTCTTT

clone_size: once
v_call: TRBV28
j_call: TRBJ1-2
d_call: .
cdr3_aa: CASKNTGSGRVTF
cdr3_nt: TGTGCCAGCAAGAATACAGGCTCCGGGCGTGTCACCTTC

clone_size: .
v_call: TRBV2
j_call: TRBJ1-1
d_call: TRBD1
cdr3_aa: CASSEALDRGRPGTEAFF
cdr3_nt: TGTGCCAGCAGTGAAGCGCTGGACAGGGGGCGCCCCGGCACTGAAGCTTTCTTT

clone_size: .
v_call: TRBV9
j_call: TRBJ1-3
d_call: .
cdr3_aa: CASSPSGNSGNTIYF
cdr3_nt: TGTGCCAGCAGCCCCTCAGGGAATTCAGGAAACACCATATATTTT

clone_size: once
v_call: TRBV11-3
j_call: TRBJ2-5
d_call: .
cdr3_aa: CASSLEELGTQYF
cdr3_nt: TGTGCCAGCAGCTTAGAGGAGCTTGGGACCCAGTACTTC

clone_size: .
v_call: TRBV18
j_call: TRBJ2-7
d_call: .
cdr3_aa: CASSPGGNSYEQYF
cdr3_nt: TGTGCCAGCTCCCCCGGCGGGAACTCCTACGAGCAGTACTTC

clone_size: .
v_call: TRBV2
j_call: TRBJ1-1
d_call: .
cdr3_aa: CASSVRQEAFF
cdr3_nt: TGTGCCAGCAGCGTTCGACAAGAAGCTTTCTTT

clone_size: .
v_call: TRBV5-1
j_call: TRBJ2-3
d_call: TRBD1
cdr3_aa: CASSPGQGRDTQYF
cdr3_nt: TGCGCCAGCAGCCCGGGACAGGGACGAGATACGCAGTATTTT

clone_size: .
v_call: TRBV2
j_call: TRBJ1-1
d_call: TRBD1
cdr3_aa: CASNPGGLNTEAFF
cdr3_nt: TGTGCCAGCAATCCAGGGGGGCTGAACACTGAAGCTTTCTTT

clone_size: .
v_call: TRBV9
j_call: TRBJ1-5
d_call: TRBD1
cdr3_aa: CASSPGQENQPQHF
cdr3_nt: TGTGCCAGCAGCCCCGGACAGGAAAATCAGCCCCAGCATTTT

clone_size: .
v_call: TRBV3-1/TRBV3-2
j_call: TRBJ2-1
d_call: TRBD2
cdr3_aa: CASRFSGGDEQFF
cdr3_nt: TGTGCCAGCCGCTTTAGCGGGGGGGATGAGCAGTTCTTC

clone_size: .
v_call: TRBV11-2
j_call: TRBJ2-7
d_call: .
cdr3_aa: CASSLPGTYEQYF
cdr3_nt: TGTGCCAGCAGCTTGCCAGGGACCTACGAGCAGTACTTC

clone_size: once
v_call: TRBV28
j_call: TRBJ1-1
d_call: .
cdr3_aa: CASSVNIPEAFF
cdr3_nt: TGTGCCAGCAGTGTAAATATCCCTGAAGCTTTCTTT